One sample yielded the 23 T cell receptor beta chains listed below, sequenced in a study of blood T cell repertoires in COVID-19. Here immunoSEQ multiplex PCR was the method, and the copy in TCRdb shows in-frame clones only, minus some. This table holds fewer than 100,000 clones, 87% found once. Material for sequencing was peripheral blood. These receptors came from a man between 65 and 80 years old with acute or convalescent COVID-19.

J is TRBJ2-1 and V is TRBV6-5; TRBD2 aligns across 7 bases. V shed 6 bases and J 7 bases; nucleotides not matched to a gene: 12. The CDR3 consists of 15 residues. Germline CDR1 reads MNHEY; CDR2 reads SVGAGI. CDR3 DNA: TGTGCCAGCAGGACGGGGGAGGGGACGGTGAATGAGCAGTTCTTC. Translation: CASRTGEGTVNEQFF.

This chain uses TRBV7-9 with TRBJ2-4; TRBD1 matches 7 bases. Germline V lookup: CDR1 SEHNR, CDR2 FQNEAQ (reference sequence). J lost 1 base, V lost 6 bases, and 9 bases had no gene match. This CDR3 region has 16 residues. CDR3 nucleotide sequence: TGTGCCAGCAGTTCGATAGGGGGCTTGGCCAAAAACATTCAGTACTTC. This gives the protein CASSSIGGLAKNIQYF.

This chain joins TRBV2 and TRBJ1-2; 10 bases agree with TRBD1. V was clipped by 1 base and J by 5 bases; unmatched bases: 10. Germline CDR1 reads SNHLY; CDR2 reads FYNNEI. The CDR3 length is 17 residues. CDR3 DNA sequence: TGTGCCAGCAGTGAAGGTCTCGGAGACAGGGGGCGTTATGGCTACACCTTC. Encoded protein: CASSEGLGDRGRYGYTF.

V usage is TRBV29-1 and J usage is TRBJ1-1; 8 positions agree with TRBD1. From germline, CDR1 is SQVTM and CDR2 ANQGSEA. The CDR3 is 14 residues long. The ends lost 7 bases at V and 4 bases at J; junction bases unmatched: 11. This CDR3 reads CSARETGDPTEAFF. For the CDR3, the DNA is TGCAGCGCTAGGGAGACAGGGGATCCCACTGAAGCTTTCTTT.

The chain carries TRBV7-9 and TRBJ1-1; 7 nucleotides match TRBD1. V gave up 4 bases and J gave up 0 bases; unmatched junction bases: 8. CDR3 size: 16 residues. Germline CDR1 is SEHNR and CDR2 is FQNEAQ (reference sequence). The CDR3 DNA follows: TGTGCCAGCAGCTCGCGACCACAGGGGATGAACACTGAAGCTTTCTTT. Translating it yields CASSSRPQGMNTEAFF.

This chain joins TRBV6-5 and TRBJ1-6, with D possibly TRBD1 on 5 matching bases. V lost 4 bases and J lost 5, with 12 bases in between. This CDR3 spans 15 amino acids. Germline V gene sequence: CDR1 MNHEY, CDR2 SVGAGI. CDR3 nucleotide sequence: TGTGCCAGCAGTTGGAGGGGTTGGGATAATTCACCCCTCCACTTT. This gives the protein CASSWRGWDNSPLHF.

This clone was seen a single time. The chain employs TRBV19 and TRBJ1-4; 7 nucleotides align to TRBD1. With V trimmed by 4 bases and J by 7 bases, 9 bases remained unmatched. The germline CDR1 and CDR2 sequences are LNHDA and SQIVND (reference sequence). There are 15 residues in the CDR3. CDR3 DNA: TGTGCCAGTAGTAGGAAGGAGGGGGCAGGTGAAAAACTGTTTTTT. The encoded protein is CASSRKEGAGEKLFF.

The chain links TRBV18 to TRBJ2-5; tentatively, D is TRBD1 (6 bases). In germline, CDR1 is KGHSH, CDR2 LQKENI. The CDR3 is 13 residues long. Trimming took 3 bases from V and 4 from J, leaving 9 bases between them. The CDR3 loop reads CASSPIGGETQYF. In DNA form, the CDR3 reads TGTGCCAGCTCACCGATAGGGGGAGAGACCCAGTACTTC.

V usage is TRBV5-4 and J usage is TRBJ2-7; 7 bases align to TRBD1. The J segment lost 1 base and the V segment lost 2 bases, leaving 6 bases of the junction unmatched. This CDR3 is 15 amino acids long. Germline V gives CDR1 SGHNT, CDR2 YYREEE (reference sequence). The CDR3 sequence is CASSLGTATSYEQYF. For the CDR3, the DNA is TGTGCCAGCAGCTTAGGGACAGCCACATCCTACGAGCAGTACTTC.

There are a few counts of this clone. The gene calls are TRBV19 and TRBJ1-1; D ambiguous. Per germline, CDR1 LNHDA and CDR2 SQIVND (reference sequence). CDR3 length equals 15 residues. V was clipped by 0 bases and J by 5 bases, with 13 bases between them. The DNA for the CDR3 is TGTGCCAGTAGTATAGAACGGGCCGGGGAAACTGAAGCTTTCTTT. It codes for CASSIERAGETEAFF.

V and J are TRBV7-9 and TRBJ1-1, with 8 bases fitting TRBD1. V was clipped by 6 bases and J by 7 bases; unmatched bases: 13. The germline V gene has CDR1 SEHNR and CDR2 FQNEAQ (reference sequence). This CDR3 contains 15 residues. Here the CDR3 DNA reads TGTGCCAGCAGTTCGACGACAGGGGTCCCTAATGAAGCTTTCTTT. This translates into CASSSTTGVPNEAFF.

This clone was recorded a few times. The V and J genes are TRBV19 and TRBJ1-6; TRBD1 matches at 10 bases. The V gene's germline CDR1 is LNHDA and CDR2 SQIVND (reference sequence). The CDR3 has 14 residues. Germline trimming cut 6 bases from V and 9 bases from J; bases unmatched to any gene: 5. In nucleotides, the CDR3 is TGTGCCAGTAGGGGACAGGGGTCCAGTTCACCCCTCCACTTT. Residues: CASRGQGSSSPLHF.

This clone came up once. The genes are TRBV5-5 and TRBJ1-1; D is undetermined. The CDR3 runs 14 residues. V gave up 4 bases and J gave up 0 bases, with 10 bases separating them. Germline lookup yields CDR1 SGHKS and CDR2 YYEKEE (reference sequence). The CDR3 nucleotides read TGTGCCAGCAGCCCGACTGTAATGAACACTGAAGCTTTCTTT. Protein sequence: CASSPTVMNTEAFF.

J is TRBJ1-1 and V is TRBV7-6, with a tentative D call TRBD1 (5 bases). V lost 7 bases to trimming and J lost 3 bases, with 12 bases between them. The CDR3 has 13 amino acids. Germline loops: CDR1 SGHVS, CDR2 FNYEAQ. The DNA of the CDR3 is TGTGCCAGCATCAATCCGACAGACACTGAAGCTTTCTTT. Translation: CASINPTDTEAFF.

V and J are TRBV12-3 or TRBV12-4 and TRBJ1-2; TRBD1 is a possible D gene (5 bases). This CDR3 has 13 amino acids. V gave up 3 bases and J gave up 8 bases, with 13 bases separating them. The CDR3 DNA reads TGTGCCAGCAGTTTCCCCGGGACTGGGGGCTACACCTTC. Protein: CASSFPGTGGYTF.

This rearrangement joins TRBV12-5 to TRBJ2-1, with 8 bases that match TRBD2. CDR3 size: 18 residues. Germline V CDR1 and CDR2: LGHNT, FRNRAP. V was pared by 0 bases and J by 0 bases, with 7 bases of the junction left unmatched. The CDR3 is CASGLVRGGLSSYNEQFF. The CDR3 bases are TGTGCTAGTGGTTTGGTACGCGGGGGGCTTAGCTCCTACAATGAGCAGTTCTTC.

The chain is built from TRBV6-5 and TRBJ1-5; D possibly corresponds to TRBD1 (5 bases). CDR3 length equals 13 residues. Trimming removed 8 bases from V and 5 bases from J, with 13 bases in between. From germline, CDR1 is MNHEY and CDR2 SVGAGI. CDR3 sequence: CASSRGGDQPQHF. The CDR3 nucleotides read TGTGCCAGCTCAAGGGGAGGGGATCAGCCCCAGCATTTT.

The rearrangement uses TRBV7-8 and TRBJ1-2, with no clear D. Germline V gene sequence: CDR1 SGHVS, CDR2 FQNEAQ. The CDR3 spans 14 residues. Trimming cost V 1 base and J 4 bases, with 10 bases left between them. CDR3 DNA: TGTGCCAGCAGCTTAGGGAGGAGAGGCTATGGCTACACCTTC. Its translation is CASSLGRRGYGYTF.

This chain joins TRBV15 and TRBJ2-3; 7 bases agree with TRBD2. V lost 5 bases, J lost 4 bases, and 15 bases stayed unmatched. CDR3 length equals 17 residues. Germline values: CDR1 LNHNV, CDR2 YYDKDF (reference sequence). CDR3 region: CATSPSIGLVRSDTQYF. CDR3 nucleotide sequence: TGTGCCACCAGCCCCTCAATTGGACTAGTAAGGTCAGATACGCAGTATTTT.

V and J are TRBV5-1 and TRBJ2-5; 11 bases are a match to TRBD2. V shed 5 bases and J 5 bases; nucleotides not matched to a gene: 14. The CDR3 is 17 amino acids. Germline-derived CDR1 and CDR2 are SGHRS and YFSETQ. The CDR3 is CASSRRGTSGGGETQYF. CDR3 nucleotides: TGCGCCAGCAGTCGGCGGGGTACTAGCGGGGGCGGTGAGACCCAGTACTTC.

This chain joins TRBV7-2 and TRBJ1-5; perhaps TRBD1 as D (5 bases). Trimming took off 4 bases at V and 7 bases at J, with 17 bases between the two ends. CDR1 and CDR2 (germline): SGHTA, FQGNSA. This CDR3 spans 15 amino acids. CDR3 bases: TGTGCCAGCAGCTCCTGGGGAGGGGTACACCAGCCCCAGCATTTT. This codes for CASSSWGGVHQPQHF. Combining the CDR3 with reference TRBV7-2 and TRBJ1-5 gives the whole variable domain GAGVSQSPSNKVTEKGKDVELRCDPISGHTALYWYRQSLGQGLEFLIYFQGNSAPDKSGLPSDRFSAERTGGSVSTLTIQRTQQEDSAVYLCASSSWGGVHQPQHFGDGTRLSIL.

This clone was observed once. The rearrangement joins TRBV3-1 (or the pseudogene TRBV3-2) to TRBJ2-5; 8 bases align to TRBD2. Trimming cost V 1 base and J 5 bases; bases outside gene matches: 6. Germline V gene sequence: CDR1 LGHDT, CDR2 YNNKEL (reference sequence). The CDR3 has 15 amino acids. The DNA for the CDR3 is TGTGCCAGCAGCCAAGTGGGACTAGGGGGGGAGACCCAGTACTTC. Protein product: CASSQVGLGGETQYF.

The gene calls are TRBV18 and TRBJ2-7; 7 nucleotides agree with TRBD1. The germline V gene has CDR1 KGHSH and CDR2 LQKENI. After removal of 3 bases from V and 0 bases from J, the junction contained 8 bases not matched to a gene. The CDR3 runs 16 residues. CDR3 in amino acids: CASSPLPGQSSYEQYF. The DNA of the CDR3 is TGTGCCAGCTCACCGCTCCCGGGACAGAGCTCCTACGAGCAGTACTTC.